This T cell receptor beta chain was documented in a study of OX40 agonist ivuxolimab in advanced cancers. Background on the study: Participants averaged roughly 60 years of age (range roughly 23 to 90) and were around 80% male.

Repertoires were generated with immunoSEQ multiplex PCR, while TCRdb's copy carries only in-frame clones and drops some. The sample consists of tens of thousands of clones, 75% to 90% of them appearing once. General observations from the study: More expanded clones were found, on average, in CD8+ than in CD4+ T cells.

In its sample, this clone was seen a few times. Its antigen remains unknown. With 0 bases removed from V and 6 bases from J, the gap between germline ends came to 8 bases. The CDR3 extends over 13 amino acids. The germline V gene encodes CDR1 SGHVS and CDR2 FQNEAQ. The chain uses TRBV7-8 and TRBJ1-2; D is possibly TRBD1 (5 bases). The sequences come from CD4+ or CD8+ T cells sorted from blood, collected in a trial of the OX40 agonist ivuxolimab. This TCR was recovered from an adult with an advanced solid tumor such as melanoma, head and neck, liver or kidney cancer. The CDR3 reads CASSLARGNGYTF. In DNA, the CDR3 is TGTGCCAGCAGCTTAGCGCGGGGGAATGGCTACACCTTC.